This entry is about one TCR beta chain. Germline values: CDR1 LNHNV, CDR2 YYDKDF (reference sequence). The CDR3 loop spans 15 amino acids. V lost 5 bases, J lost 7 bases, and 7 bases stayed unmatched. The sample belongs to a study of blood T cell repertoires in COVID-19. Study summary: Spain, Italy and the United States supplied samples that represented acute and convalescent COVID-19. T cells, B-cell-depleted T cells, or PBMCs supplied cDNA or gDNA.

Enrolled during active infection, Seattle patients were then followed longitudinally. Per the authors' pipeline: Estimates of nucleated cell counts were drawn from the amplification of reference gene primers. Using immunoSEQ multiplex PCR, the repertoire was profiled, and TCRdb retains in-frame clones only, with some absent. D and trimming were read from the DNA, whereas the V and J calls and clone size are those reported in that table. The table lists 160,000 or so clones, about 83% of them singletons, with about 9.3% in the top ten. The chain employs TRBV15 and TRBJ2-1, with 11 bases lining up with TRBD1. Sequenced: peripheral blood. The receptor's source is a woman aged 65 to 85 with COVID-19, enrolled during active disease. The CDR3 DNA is TGTGCCACCAGCTTACGGACAGGGGGCAAAAATGAGCAGTTCTTC. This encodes CATSLRTGGKNEQFF. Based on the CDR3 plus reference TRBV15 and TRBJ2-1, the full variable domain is DAMVIQNPRYQVTQFGKPVTLSCSQTLNHNVMYWYQQKSSQAPKLLFHYYDKDFNNEADTPDNFQSRRPNTSFCFLDIRSPGLGDTAMYLCATSLRTGGKNEQFFGPGTRLTVL.